Shown below are 14 T cell receptor beta chains from a single sample sequenced in a study of shared clonotypes between healthy human individuals. TCRdb keeps only in-frame clones here, not all; method: immunoSEQ multiplex PCR. Counted here are 950,000 to 1,200,000 clones, approximately 80% occurring once; the ten biggest clones make up 0.89%. Sequencing input: memory CD4+ T cells from PBMCs. Subset here: CD45RA-negative fraction. Receptors were obtained from a man aged 18 to 29 in good health. Some clones in this sample may be carry-over from other donors' samples.

J is TRBJ1-1 and V is TRBV5-5; the D is unclear. CDR1 and CDR2 from the germline V gene are SGHKS and YYEKEE (reference sequence). With 4 bases removed from V and 3 bases from J, the gap between germline ends came to 13 bases. This CDR3 spans 14 amino acids. The CDR3, as DNA: TGTGCCAGCAGCCCCTCAGTGAGCGACACTGAAGCTTTCTTT. This sequence encodes CASSPSVSDTEAFF.

V and J are TRBV10-3 and TRBJ2-2; 11 bases map to TRBD1. Germline V CDR1 and CDR2: ENHRY, SYGVKD. With V trimmed by 10 bases and J by 6 bases, 10 bases remained unmatched. The length of the CDR3 is 15 residues. CDR3 protein: CATKDRGPSAGELFF. CDR3 nucleotides: TGTGCCACGAAGGACAGGGGGCCTTCAGCCGGGGAGCTGTTTTTT.

This sequence joins TRBV7-2 and TRBJ2-5, with 9 bases aligning to TRBD1. Germline V gene sequence: CDR1 SGHTA, CDR2 FQGNSA. With 5 bases clipped from V and 5 bases from J, the junction kept 3 bases outside the gene matches. This CDR3 has 13 residues. CDR3 coding DNA: TGTGCCAGCAGCCCCGGACAGGGGGAGACCCAGTACTTC. It translates to CASSPGQGETQYF.

This chain uses TRBV27 with TRBJ1-4; D not resolved. The length of the CDR3 is 15 residues. Germline V lookup: CDR1 MNHEY, CDR2 SMNVEV (reference sequence). V shed 4 bases and J shed 2 bases, with 11 bases lying between them. Written as DNA, the CDR3 is TGTGCCAGCAGTTCCATCGGACTGACTAATGAAAAACTGTTTTTT. Amino acid sequence: CASSSIGLTNEKLFF.

The chain employs TRBV7-9 and TRBJ1-6; 8 nucleotides line up with TRBD1. The CDR3 covers 15 residues. V lost 4 bases, J lost 7 bases, and 6 bases stayed unmatched. Germline values: CDR1 SEHNR, CDR2 FQNEAQ (reference sequence). CDR3 region: CASSSTRTGNSPLHF. The CDR3 coding sequence is TGTGCCAGCAGCTCGACTCGGACAGGGAATTCACCCCTCCACTTT.

This chain joins TRBV7-9 and TRBJ2-1, with 11 nucleotides matching TRBD2. This CDR3 contains 15 residues. Germline V gene sequence: CDR1 SEHNR, CDR2 FQNEAQ (reference sequence). The junction had 7 bases not matched to a gene; V was cut back by 5 bases and J by 7 bases. The CDR3 DNA is TGTGCCAGCAGCCCGACTGGACTAGCGGGTAATGAGCAGTTCTTC. It yields the protein CASSPTGLAGNEQFF.

This chain links TRBV28 with TRBJ1-2; weak D call: TRBD1 (6 bases). The germline V gene has CDR1 MDHEN and CDR2 SYDVKM. The CDR3 spans 14 residues. The V end was cut by 1 base, the J end by 5 bases, with 11 bases between. This CDR3 reads CASSLLGARYGYTF. The CDR3 DNA reads as TGTGCCAGCAGTTTATTGGGGGCGAGGTATGGCTACACCTTC.

This chain uses TRBV14 with TRBJ1-4; weak D call: TRBD1 (6 bases). The CDR3 has 15 residues. V gave up 1 base and J gave up 5 bases, with 11 bases separating them. The germline V gene encodes CDR1 SGHDN and CDR2 FVKESK. This CDR3 is CASSQGTAQNEKLFF. CDR3 sequence (DNA): TGTGCCAGCAGCCAAGGGACAGCCCAAAATGAAAAACTGTTTTTT.

This chain joins TRBV5-4 and TRBJ2-5; no clear D. With 0 bases removed from V and 3 bases from J, the gap between germline ends came to 6 bases. CDR1 SGHNT and CDR2 YYREEE come from the germline V gene (reference sequence). This CDR3 is 13 amino acids long. The CDR3 sequence is CASSLVKEETQYF. The CDR3 region has the DNA TGTGCCAGCAGCTTGGTTAAGGAAGAGACCCAGTACTTC.

This clone was seen only a few times. This sequence joins TRBV28 and TRBJ2-4; perhaps D is TRBD1 or TRBD2 (5 bases each). CDR3 length: 15 residues. Deletions cut 5 bases from V and 7 bases from J, with 18 bases between. Germline CDR1 reads MDHEN; CDR2 reads SYDVKM. CDR3 protein: CASSPPGTLGNIQYF. The CDR3 DNA follows: TGTGCCAGCAGTCCCCCCGGGACGTTAGGGAACATTCAGTACTTC.

CDR3 protein: CASSLVIDEQYF. The CDR3, as DNA: TGTGCCAGCAGCTTAGTCATCGACGAGCAGTACTTC. The V gene is TRBV7-8, the J gene TRBJ2-7; D gene uncertain. The V end was cut by 1 base, the J end by 5 bases, with 6 bases between. The CDR3 sequence is 12 residues long. Germline V CDR1 and CDR2: SGHVS, FQNEAQ.

The chain couples TRBV15 to TRBJ2-2; D tentatively fits TRBD1 or TRBD2 (5 bases each). Trimming took 8 bases from V and 7 from J, leaving 17 bases between them. The CDR3 totals 14 residues. Germline assignment: CDR1 LNHNV and CDR2 YYDKDF (reference sequence). CDR3 nucleotide sequence: TGTGCCACCGCCCCCAGGGAGAGGATCGGGGAGCTGTTTTTT. It yields the protein CATAPRERIGELFF.

The V call is TRBV5-4, the J call TRBJ1-4; D is undetermined. Trimming pared 4 bases from V and 3 bases from J, leaving 16 bases between. Per germline, CDR1 SGHNT and CDR2 YYREEE (reference sequence). The CDR3 extends over 16 amino acids. CDR3 in DNA: TGTGCCAGCAGCGCCCGGTTGGGAACGGCTAATGAAAAACTGTTTTTT. The encoded protein is CASSARLGTANEKLFF.

In DNA form, the CDR3 reads TGCGCCAGCAGCCAAGATAGGGCGGGACAGGGAGGTGGTGGAAACACCATATATTTT. This sequence encodes CASSQDRAGQGGGGNTIYF. The chain joins TRBV4-1 to TRBJ1-3; 9 positions match TRBD1. After removal of 0 bases from V and 3 bases from J, the junction contained 12 bases not matched to a gene. Per the germline V gene, CDR1 is MGHRA and CDR2 is YSYEKL. The CDR3 runs 19 residues.